The 31 T cell receptor beta chains listed next were all sequenced from one sample in a study of blood T cell repertoires in COVID-19. Using immunoSEQ multiplex PCR, the repertoire was profiled, and TCRdb retains in-frame clones only, with some absent. The sample gives about 140,000 clones, 75% to 80% of which show up once; about 9.4% is in the top ten. Sequencing was carried out using peripheral blood. The receptors stem from a woman in her 50s with active or convalescent COVID-19.

V and J are TRBV4-3 and TRBJ2-1; possible D gene TRBD2, 6 bases. Trimming cost V 0 bases and J 5 bases, with 11 bases left between them. The CDR3 loop spans 15 amino acids. The V gene's germline CDR1 is LGHNA and CDR2 YSLEER. The CDR3 bases are TGCGCCAGCAGCCAAGAAGGACGGGAGAACAATGAGCAGTTCTTC. It is translated as CASSQEGRENNEQFF.

This sequence joins TRBV10-3 and TRBJ2-7, with D perhaps matching TRBD1 (6 bases). The CDR3 runs to 12 residues. Deletions cut 6 bases from V and 5 bases from J, with 11 bases between. Germline CDR1 and CDR2: ENHRY and SYGVKD. The CDR3 DNA is TGTGCCATCAGCCAACAGGGACACGAGCAGTACTTC. Amino acids: CAISQQGHEQYF.

This clone has more than one count but fewer than ten. V and J are TRBV7-2 and TRBJ1-4; 9 bases align to TRBD1. The germline CDR1 and CDR2 sequences are SGHTA and FQGNSA. V trimming: 5 bases; J trimming: 7 bases; junction bases outside the gene matches: 8. This CDR3 contains 15 residues. The CDR3 here is CASSLAGTGSEKLFF. The CDR3 region has the DNA TGTGCCAGCAGCCTCGCCGGGACAGGGTCTGAAAAACTGTTTTTT.

About this clone: Other DNA sequences in this specimen translate into the identical CDR3. V usage is TRBV7-9 and J usage is TRBJ1-3, with 10 bases that match TRBD1. CDR1 is SEHNR and CDR2 is FQNEAQ in the germline V gene (reference sequence). Trimming at V came to 3 bases and at J to 7 bases, leaving 0 bases not matched to a gene. This CDR3 region has 13 residues. CDR3 sequence reads: CASSLGQGNTIYF. For the CDR3, the DNA is TGTGCCAGCAGCTTGGGACAGGGGAACACCATATATTTT.

In DNA, the CDR3 is TGCGCCAGCAGCCAAGAGCCAGGGGCCCTTCAGCCCCAGCATTTT. Its protein is CASSQEPGALQPQHF. The chain combines TRBV4-3 with TRBJ1-5; D is perhaps TRBD1 (6 bases). The CDR3 spans 15 residues. The germline V and J ends were trimmed by 0 bases and 6 bases, with 12 bases remaining between them. CDR1 is LGHNA, CDR2 YSLEER, per germline.

The chain recombines TRBV5-1 with TRBJ1-1, with D possibly matching TRBD1 (5 bases). From germline, CDR1 is SGHRS and CDR2 YFSETQ. The CDR3 contains 14 residues. The V gene lost 0 bases and the J gene lost 6 bases, with 12 bases spanning the gap. CDR3 nucleotides: TGCGCCAGCAGCTTGGAAGGGGTATCTGCTGAAGCTTTCTTT. Translated: CASSLEGVSAEAFF.

This clone was seen repeatedly, ten times or more. In DNA form, the CDR3 reads TGTGCCAGCAGCTTAGGGTACAGGGCCCACGAGCAGTACTTC. Its protein product is CASSLGYRAHEQYF. This chain uses TRBV7-8 with TRBJ2-7; D is possibly TRBD1 (6 bases). The CDR3 has 14 amino acids. Germline loops: CDR1 SGHVS, CDR2 FQNEAQ. V was clipped by 1 base and J by 5 bases, with 12 bases between them.

This chain connects TRBV28 to TRBJ1-2, with 8 bases that match TRBD1. CDR1 MDHEN and CDR2 SYDVKM come from the germline V gene. The trim removed 5 bases at V and 8 bases at J, leaving 13 bases unmatched. This CDR3 is 15 amino acids long. Here the CDR3 reads CASSTRDRYLKGYTF. The CDR3 region has the DNA TGTGCCAGCAGTACCCGGGACAGGTATTTGAAGGGCTACACCTTC.

In the case of this clone: The junction differs from germline at one of its ends, possibly a read error. The chain links TRBV7-9 to TRBJ1-2; a weak D match, TRBD1 (5 bases). The germline CDR1 and CDR2 sequences are SEHNR and FQNEAQ (reference sequence). This CDR3 has 11 amino acids. The CDR3 DNA reads TGTGCCAGCAGCTCTGGGGCAGGCCAATACTTC. Translated: CASSSGAGQYF.

V is TRBV6-2 or TRBV6-3 and J is TRBJ2-1; 9 bases match TRBD1. The germline V gene has CDR1 MNHEY and CDR2 SVGEGT. CDR3 length: 15 residues. J was trimmed by 4 bases and V by 5 bases; bases with no gene match: 6. The CDR3 region has the DNA TGTGCCAGCAGTCTTGACAGGGGGTTGTACAATGAGCAGTTCTTC. Protein sequence: CASSLDRGLYNEQFF.

This clone came up once. The chain is built from TRBV6-5 and TRBJ2-7; 12 positions match TRBD1. The CDR3 spans 15 residues. J was trimmed by 7 bases and V by 4 bases; bases with no gene match: 8. Per germline, CDR1 MNHEY and CDR2 SVGAGI. CDR3 loop: CASSSGTGGDWEQYF. The CDR3 DNA reads as TGTGCCAGCAGTTCCGGGACAGGGGGCGATTGGGAGCAGTACTTC.

In its sample, this clone was seen once. The chain carries TRBV6-5 and TRBJ1-6, with a possible D match to TRBD1 (6 bases). The CDR3 length is 13 residues. Trimming took off 5 bases at V and 9 bases at J, with 11 bases between the two ends. CDR1 MNHEY and CDR2 SVGAGI come from the germline V gene. The CDR3 nucleotides read TGTGCCAGCAGTCGGACAGAGGGTTCACCCCTCCACTTT. Residues: CASSRTEGSPLHF.

The V and J genes are TRBV19 and TRBJ2-1, with D possibly being TRBD2 (6 bases). The V end was cut by 3 bases, the J end by 7 bases, with 13 bases between. Germline V gene lookup returns CDR1 LNHDA and CDR2 SQIVND (reference sequence). The length of the CDR3 is 14 residues. CDR3 amino acids: CASSMGLSGNEQFF. DNA for the CDR3: TGTGCCAGTAGTATGGGACTGTCGGGGAATGAGCAGTTCTTC.

The sample holds a few counts of this clone. The chain is built from TRBV5-1 and TRBJ1-3; 7 bases align to TRBD1. Germline V lookup: CDR1 SGHRS, CDR2 YFSETQ. J was trimmed by 8 bases and V by 4 bases; bases with no gene match: 6. The CDR3 is 13 residues long. The chain's CDR3 is CASSPGGTDTIYF. The CDR3 DNA sequence: TGCGCCAGCAGCCCAGGGGGTACGGACACCATATATTTT.

This sequence joins TRBV15 and TRBJ1-2; 9 bases align to TRBD1. The V gene end was trimmed by 1 base and the J gene end by 6 bases; junction bases not matched to a gene: 9. This CDR3 has 16 amino acids. Germline V gene data show CDR1 as LNHNV and CDR2 as YYDKDF (reference sequence). The CDR3 DNA reads TGTGCCACCAGCAGAGGTCCTGGGACAGGGAGGAATGGCTACACCTTC. It encodes CATSRGPGTGRNGYTF.

Here the CDR3 reads CAWSVVGPSGYTF. CDR3 sequence (DNA): TGTGCCTGGAGTGTAGTGGGGCCCAGTGGCTACACCTTC. The chain couples TRBV30 to TRBJ1-2; tentatively, D is TRBD1 (5 bases). Trimming left V 0 bases short and J 7 bases short, with 12 bases between. The germline gives CDR1 GTSNPN, CDR2 SVGIG (reference sequence). The CDR3 has 13 residues. Based on the CDR3 plus reference TRBV30 and TRBJ1-2, the full variable domain is SQTIHQWPATLVQPVGSPLSLECTVEGTSNPNLYWYRQAAGRGLQLLFYSVGIGQISSEVPQNLSASRPQDRQFILSSKKLLLSDSGFYLCAWSVVGPSGYTFGSGTRLTVV.

The chain joins TRBV5-8 to TRBJ1-2; D gene unclear. The CDR3 runs to 13 residues. With 0 bases removed from V and 4 bases from J, the gap between germline ends came to 7 bases. Germline V CDR1 and CDR2: SGHTS, YDEGEE. The CDR3 DNA is TGTGCCAGCAGCTTGGTGGGGAGCTATGGCTACACCTTC. It is translated as CASSLVGSYGYTF.

The genes are TRBV28 and TRBJ1-5; 12 bases align to TRBD1. Germline V gene data show CDR1 as MDHEN and CDR2 as SYDVKM. The CDR3 loop spans 19 amino acids. Trimming took 6 bases from V and 4 from J; bases not matched to a gene: 16. The CDR3, as DNA: TGTGCCAGCAGGTTCCCTTCCGGGACAGGGGGCATCCCGAATCAGCCCCAGCATTTT. The encoded protein is CASRFPSGTGGIPNQPQHF.

The V gene is TRBV6-5, the J gene TRBJ1-2, with D unclear. The germline V and J ends were trimmed by 6 bases and 0 bases, with 8 bases remaining between them. Germline V gene data show CDR1 as MNHEY and CDR2 as SVGAGI. The CDR3 loop spans 13 amino acids. The CDR3 coding sequence is TGTGCCAGCAGCCTGAGGCCTAACTATGGCTACACCTTC. Protein product: CASSLRPNYGYTF.

The genes are TRBV6-5 and TRBJ2-3; D is undetermined. The CDR3 loop spans 15 amino acids. CDR1 is MNHEY and CDR2 is SVGAGI in the germline V gene. V was clipped by 6 bases and J by 0 bases, with 13 bases between them. The CDR3 protein is CASSTTGSSTDTQYF. The CDR3 DNA follows: TGTGCCAGCAGCACAACGGGTTCTAGCACAGATACGCAGTATTTT.

CDR3 in amino acids: CASSTGQKKHF. The DNA for the CDR3 is TGTGCCAGCAGTACGGGACAAAAAAAGCATTTT. The chain joins TRBV6-5 to TRBJ1-5; a weak D match, TRBD1 (6 bases). In germline, CDR1 is MNHEY, CDR2 SVGAGI. The CDR3 spans 11 residues. Trimming shortened V by 5 bases and J by 14 bases, and 13 bases separated the two germline ends.

This clone was recorded only once. The chain joins TRBV7-2 to TRBJ2-2, with TRBD2 matching over 7 bases. The V gene end was trimmed by 6 bases and the J gene end by 4 bases; junction bases not matched to a gene: 11. The CDR3 is made up of 16 amino acids. The germline gives CDR1 SGHTA, CDR2 FQGNSA. Here the CDR3 DNA reads TGTGCCAGCAGGATCCATGGCGGGAGCACCACCGGGGAGCTGTTTTTT. Residues: CASRIHGGSTTGELFF.

The J gene is TRBJ1-3, the V gene TRBV4-1; D might be TRBD1 (5 bases). Trimming shortened V by 0 bases and J by 7 bases, and 10 bases separated the two germline ends. CDR3 size: 14 residues. CDR1 MGHRA and CDR2 YSYEKL come from the germline V gene. The CDR3 sequence: CASSQEFRGNTIYF. The CDR3 DNA sequence: TGCGCCAGCAGCCAAGAATTTCGGGGGAACACCATATATTTT.

This chain links TRBV12-3 or TRBV12-4 with TRBJ1-2; D is perhaps TRBD1 (6 bases). This CDR3 contains 13 residues. V was pared by 6 bases and J by 6 bases, with 14 bases between. The CDR3 reads CASSQGQGDGYTF. CDR3 bases: TGTGCCAGCAGCCAGGGACAAGGGGATGGCTACACCTTC.

The V call is TRBV7-8, the J call TRBJ2-7; 10 bases agree with TRBD2. Germline V CDR1 and CDR2: SGHVS, FQNEAQ. V was pared by 1 base and J by 4 bases, with 4 bases of the junction left unmatched. This CDR3 spans 15 amino acids. CDR3 loop: CASSLDVTSGYEQYF. Written as DNA, the CDR3 is TGTGCCAGCAGCTTAGACGTGACTAGCGGGTACGAGCAGTACTTC.

The chain couples TRBV11-3 to TRBJ2-1; 14 bases line up with TRBD2. This CDR3 has 16 amino acids. With V trimmed by 6 bases and J by 4 bases, 5 bases remained unmatched. Germline lookup yields CDR1 SGHNT and CDR2 YENEEA. CDR3 nucleotides: TGTGCCAGCAGTCCCGGGACTAGCGGGAGTTACAATGAGCAGTTCTTC. Translating gives CASSPGTSGSYNEQFF.

This clone ranks as medium-sized (0.01 to 0.1%). This chain links TRBV18 with TRBJ1-3, with TRBD1 matching over 7 bases. The CDR3 has 15 residues. V gave up 3 bases and J gave up 3 bases; unmatched junction bases: 5. The germline gives CDR1 KGHSH, CDR2 LQKENI. The CDR3 DNA is TGTGCCAGCTCACCCCCGGGACAGCGTGGAAACACCATATATTTT. This gives the protein CASSPPGQRGNTIYF.

The J gene is TRBJ2-3, the V gene TRBV19; D uncertain. CDR1 and CDR2 from the germline V gene are LNHDA and SQIVND (reference sequence). V lost 5 bases and J 4 bases, leaving 22 bases between the germline ends. This CDR3 region has 17 residues. This CDR3 reads CASSPNGGASAPDTQYF. CDR3 nucleotide sequence: TGTGCCAGTAGTCCTAACGGCGGAGCGTCCGCCCCAGATACGCAGTATTTT.

V usage is TRBV18 and J usage is TRBJ2-7; 7 bases fit TRBD1. CDR1 is KGHSH, CDR2 LQKENI, per germline. Losses at the gene ends were 3 bases for V and 3 bases for J; bases not matched to a gene: 11. CDR3 length: 16 amino acids. The CDR3 reads CASSPGLGQVLYEQYF. CDR3 nucleotide sequence: TGTGCCAGCTCACCGGGTCTCGGACAGGTTCTCTACGAGCAGTACTTC.

The rearrangement joins TRBV7-3 to TRBJ2-2, with D possibly TRBD1 on 6 matching bases. V lost 0 bases, J lost 5 bases, and 13 bases lay in between. CDR1 is SGHTA and CDR2 is FQGTGA in the germline V gene. This CDR3 comprises 16 residues. CDR3 sequence reads: CASSLTSTGRTGELFF. The CDR3 DNA follows: TGTGCCAGCAGCTTAACGTCGACAGGTCGAACCGGGGAGCTGTTTTTT.

V is TRBV4-3 and J is TRBJ1-1; D is ambiguous. Germline V gene sequence: CDR1 LGHNA, CDR2 YSLEER. The CDR3 loop spans 15 amino acids. Between the trimmed V and J ends, which lost 2 bases and 1 base, there was a span of 11 bases. This CDR3 is CASSQRGSRNTEAFF. The CDR3 DNA sequence: TGCGCCAGCAGCCAAAGAGGAAGCCGGAACACTGAAGCTTTCTTT.